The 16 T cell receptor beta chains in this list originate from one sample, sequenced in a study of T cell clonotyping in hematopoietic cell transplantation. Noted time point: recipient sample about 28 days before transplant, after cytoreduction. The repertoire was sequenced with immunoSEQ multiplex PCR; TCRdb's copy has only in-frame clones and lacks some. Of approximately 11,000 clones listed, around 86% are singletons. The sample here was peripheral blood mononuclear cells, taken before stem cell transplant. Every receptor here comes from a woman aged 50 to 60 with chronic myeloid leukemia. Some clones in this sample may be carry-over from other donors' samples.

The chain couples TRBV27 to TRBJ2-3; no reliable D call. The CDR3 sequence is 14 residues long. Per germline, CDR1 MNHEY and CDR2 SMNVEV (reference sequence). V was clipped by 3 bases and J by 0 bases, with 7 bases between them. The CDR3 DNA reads TGTGCCAGCAGTTTCATCGGGAGCACAGATACGCAGTATTTT. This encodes CASSFIGSTDTQYF.

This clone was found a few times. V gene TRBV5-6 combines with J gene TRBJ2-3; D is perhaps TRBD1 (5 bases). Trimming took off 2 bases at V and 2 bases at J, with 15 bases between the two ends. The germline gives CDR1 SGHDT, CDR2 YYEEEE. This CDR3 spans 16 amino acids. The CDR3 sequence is CASSLRRQTDTDTQYF. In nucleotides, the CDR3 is TGTGCCAGCAGCTTAAGGCGGCAGACAGACACAGATACGCAGTATTTT.

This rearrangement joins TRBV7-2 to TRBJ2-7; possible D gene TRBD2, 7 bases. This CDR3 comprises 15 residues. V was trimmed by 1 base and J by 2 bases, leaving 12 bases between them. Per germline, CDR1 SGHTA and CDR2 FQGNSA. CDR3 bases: TGTGCCAGCAGCTTAGGGGGGGGCGCTGCCTACGAGCAGTACTTC. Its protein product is CASSLGGGAAYEQYF.

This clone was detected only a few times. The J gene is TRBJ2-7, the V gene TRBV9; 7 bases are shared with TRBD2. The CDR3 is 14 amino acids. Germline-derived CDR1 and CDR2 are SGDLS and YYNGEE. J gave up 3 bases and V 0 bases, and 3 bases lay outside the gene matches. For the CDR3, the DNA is TGTGCCAGCAGCGTAGCTAGCGGAGGCTACGAGCAGTACTTC. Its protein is CASSVASGGYEQYF.

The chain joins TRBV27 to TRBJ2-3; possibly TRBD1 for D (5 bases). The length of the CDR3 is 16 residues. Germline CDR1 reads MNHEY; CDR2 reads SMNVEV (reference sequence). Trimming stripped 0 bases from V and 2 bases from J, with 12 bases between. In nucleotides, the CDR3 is TGTGCCAGCAGTTTATCGGGCAGGGCGTTCACAGATACGCAGTATTTT. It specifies CASSLSGRAFTDTQYF.

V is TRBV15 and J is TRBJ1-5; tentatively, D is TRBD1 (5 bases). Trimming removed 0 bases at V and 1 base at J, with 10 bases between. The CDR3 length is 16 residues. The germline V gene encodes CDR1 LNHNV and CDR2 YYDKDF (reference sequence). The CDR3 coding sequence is TGTGCCACCAGCAGAGAGGTAGGGGTAAGCAATCAGCCCCAGCATTTT. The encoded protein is CATSREVGVSNQPQHF.

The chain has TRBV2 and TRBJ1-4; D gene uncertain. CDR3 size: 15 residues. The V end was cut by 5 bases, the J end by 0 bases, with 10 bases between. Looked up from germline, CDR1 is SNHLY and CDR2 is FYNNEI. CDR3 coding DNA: TGTGCCAGCAGTCGCGACTCTGCAACTAATGAAAAACTGTTTTTT. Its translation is CASSRDSATNEKLFF.

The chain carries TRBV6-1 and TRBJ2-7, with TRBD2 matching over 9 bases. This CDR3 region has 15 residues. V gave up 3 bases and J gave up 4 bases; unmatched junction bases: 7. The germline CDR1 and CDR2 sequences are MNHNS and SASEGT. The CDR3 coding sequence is TGTGCCAGCAGTGAGGGGCCTAGCGGGATTTACGAGCAGTACTTC. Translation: CASSEGPSGIYEQYF.

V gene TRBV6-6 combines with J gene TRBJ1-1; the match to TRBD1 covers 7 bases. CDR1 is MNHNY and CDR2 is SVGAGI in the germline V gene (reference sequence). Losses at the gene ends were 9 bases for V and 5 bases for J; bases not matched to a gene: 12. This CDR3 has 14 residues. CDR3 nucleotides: TGTGCCAGTTTGGGGAGGGGGCTGGGTACTGAAGCTTTCTTT. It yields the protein CASLGRGLGTEAFF.

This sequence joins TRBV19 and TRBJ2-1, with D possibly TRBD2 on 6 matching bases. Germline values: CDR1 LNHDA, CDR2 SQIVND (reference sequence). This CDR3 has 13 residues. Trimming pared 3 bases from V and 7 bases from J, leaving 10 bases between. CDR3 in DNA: TGTGCCAGTAGTATTAGTCTAGCGAATGAGCAGTTCTTC. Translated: CASSISLANEQFF.

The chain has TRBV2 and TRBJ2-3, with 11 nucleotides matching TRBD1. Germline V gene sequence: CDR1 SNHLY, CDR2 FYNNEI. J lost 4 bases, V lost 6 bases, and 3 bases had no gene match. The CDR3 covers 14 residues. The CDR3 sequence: CASRWDRGSDTQYF. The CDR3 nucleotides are TGTGCCAGCAGATGGGACAGGGGGTCAGATACGCAGTATTTT.

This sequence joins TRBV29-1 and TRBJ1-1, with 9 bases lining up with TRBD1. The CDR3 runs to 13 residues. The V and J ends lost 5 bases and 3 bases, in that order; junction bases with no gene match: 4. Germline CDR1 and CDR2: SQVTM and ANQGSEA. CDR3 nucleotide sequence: TGCAGCGTTAGGACAGGGGTGTACACTGAAGCTTTCTTT. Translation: CSVRTGVYTEAFF.

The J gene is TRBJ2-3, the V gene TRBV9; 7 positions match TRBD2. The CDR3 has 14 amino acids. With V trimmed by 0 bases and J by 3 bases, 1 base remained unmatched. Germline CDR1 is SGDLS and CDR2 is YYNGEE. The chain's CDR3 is CASSVGGRTDTQYF. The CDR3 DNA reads TGTGCCAGCAGCGTAGGCGGGAGAACAGATACGCAGTATTTT.

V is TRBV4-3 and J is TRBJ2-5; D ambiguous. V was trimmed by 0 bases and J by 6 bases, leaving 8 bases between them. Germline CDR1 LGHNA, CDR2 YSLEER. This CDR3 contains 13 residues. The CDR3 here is CASSQDTEKTQYF. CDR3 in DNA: TGCGCCAGCAGCCAAGATACAGAGAAGACCCAGTACTTC.

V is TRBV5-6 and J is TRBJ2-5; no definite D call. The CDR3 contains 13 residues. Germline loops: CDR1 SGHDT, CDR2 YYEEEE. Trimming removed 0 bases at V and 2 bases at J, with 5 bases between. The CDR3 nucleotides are TGTGCCAGCAGCTTGGTTGGACAAGAGACCCAGTACTTC. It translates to CASSLVGQETQYF.

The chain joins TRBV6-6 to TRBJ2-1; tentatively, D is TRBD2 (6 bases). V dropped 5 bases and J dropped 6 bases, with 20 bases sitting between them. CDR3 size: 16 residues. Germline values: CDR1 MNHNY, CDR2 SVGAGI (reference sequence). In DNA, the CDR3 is TGTGCCAGCAGTCGTCTAGTAGCGGCTGAAGGCAATGAGCAGTTCTTC. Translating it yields CASSRLVAAEGNEQFF.